Described below is a single T cell receptor beta chain sequence and its context. Antigen specificity is unknown. These data come from a study of CD8+CD57+ T cells in acquired aplastic anemia. Whole-study context: On average, sorted CD4+ and CD8+ cells gave around 3 ug of DNA. Study findings and constraints: The study found no significant CD8+ Simpson's diversity difference between patients and controls.

Only patients with CD8+CD57+ cell expansion on flow cytometry were chosen for sequencing. There were no patients without severe acquired aplastic anemia. The use of genomic DNA as template underpinned the TCR beta VDJ and CDR3 profiling. TCRdb reanalysed the reads using MiXCR and keeps one entry per CDR3 protein. The sample contains 270,000 or so distinct CDR3 sequences, around 82% of which appear only once. With V trimmed by 4 bases and J by 17 bases, 18 bases remained unmatched. The germline V gene encodes CDR1 SGDLS and CDR2 YYNGEE. The CDR3 runs 15 residues. The TCR was taken from a human donor with aplastic anemia. Sequencing was carried out using sorted CD4+, CD8+, or CD8+CD57+ T cells (not recorded which) from PBMCs. The chain is built from TRBV9 and TRBJ2-6; 7 positions match TRBD2. CDR3 sequence reads: CASSLGRDGENVVTF. DNA for the CDR3: TGTGCCAGCAGCTTGGGGAGGGACGGGGAGAACGTTGTGACTTTC.